Below, 11 T cell receptor beta chains from the same sample are listed, as sequenced in a study of immune evolution from preneoplasia to lung adenocarcinoma. Libraries were prepared by immunoSEQ multiplex PCR; TCRdb keeps only in-frame clonotypes and omits some of them. The repertoire holds 5,000 or so clones, roughly 86% seen once, with under 9.5% in the top ten. Sample: FFPE lung adenocarcinoma in situ tissue. The receptors shown here come from a person aged 65 to 79 with lung adenocarcinoma.

Details on this clone: An end of the junction does not agree with germline; a read error may underlie this. V is TRBV30 and J is TRBJ1-1; D gene unclear. The CDR3 length is 12 residues. Germline CDR1 is GTSNPN and CDR2 is SVGIG (reference sequence). This CDR3 is CAWGISFTETFF. CDR3 nucleotide sequence: TGTGCCTGGGGCATTTCTTTCACTGAAACTTTCTTT.

The chain combines TRBV19 with TRBJ1-5; D unclear. This CDR3 comprises 14 residues. Looked up from germline, CDR1 is LNHDA and CDR2 is SQIVND (reference sequence). Deletions cut 4 bases from V and 6 bases from J, with 13 bases between. Here the CDR3 reads CASSKLTDSQPQHF. Written as DNA, the CDR3 is TGTGCCAGTAGTAAATTGACGGATTCTCAGCCCCAGCATTTT. Drawing the rest from reference TRBV19 and TRBJ1-5, the complete variable domain is DGGITQSPKYLFRKEGQNVTLSCEQNLNHDAMYWYRQDPGQGLRLIYYSQIVNDFQKGDIAEGYSVSREKKESFPLTVTSAQKNPTAFYLCASSKLTDSQPQHFGDGTRLSIL.

The chain is built from TRBV5-1 and TRBJ1-1, with 9 bases lining up with TRBD1. The germline gives CDR1 SGHRS, CDR2 YFSETQ. The ends lost 4 bases at V and 0 bases at J; junction bases unmatched: 7. The CDR3 loop spans 16 amino acids. The CDR3 reads CASSQQGADLNTEAFF. For the CDR3, the DNA is TGCGCCAGCAGCCAACAGGGGGCCGATTTGAACACTGAAGCTTTCTTT.

The chain links TRBV7-2 to TRBJ1-5, with D tentatively TRBD1 (5 bases). Germline CDR1 reads SGHTA; CDR2 reads FQGNSA. The CDR3 has 14 amino acids. The V end lost 4 bases, the J end lost 7 bases, and 14 bases lay between the germline ends. The CDR3 loop is CASSYPGPGQPQHF. The DNA of the CDR3 is TGTGCCAGCAGCTACCCCGGGCCAGGGCAGCCCCAGCATTTT.

This clone was observed a single time. Sequence at one end of the junction differs from germline and may be a read error. The rearrangement uses TRBV6-5 and TRBJ2-2; D call uncertain. This CDR3 comprises 13 residues. The V gene's germline CDR1 is MNHEY and CDR2 SVGAGI. Here the CDR3 reads CASESIQTAELFF. For the CDR3, the DNA is TGTGCCAGCGAAAGTATACAAACCGCGGAGCTGTTTTTT.

This clone was observed a handful of times. The rearrangement uses TRBV6-4 and TRBJ1-6; 8 nucleotides agree with TRBD1. V trimming: 6 bases; J trimming: 9 bases; junction bases outside the gene matches: 7. Looked up from germline, CDR1 is MRHNA and CDR2 is SNTAGT. This CDR3 comprises 14 residues. DNA of the CDR3: TGTGCCAGCAGAAGGGACAGGATTTTTTCACCCCTCCACTTT. Its translation: CASRRDRIFSPLHF.

This sequence joins TRBV19 and TRBJ1-4; maybe TRBD1 (6 bases). Trimming pared 7 bases from V and 8 bases from J, leaving 14 bases between. Germline V gives CDR1 LNHDA, CDR2 SQIVND (reference sequence). The CDR3 is 13 residues long. The CDR3 loop is CASTTGRGEKLFF. The CDR3 bases are TGTGCCAGTACCACAGGGAGAGGAGAAAAACTGTTTTTT.

This clone occurred a few times. The rearrangement uses TRBV2 and TRBJ1-1; 7 bases are a match to TRBD1. Germline V gene lookup returns CDR1 SNHLY and CDR2 FYNNEI. With V trimmed by 10 bases and J by 1 base, 6 bases remained unmatched. The CDR3 length is 13 residues. The CDR3 DNA follows: TGTGCCACCACCGGGACAGCGAACACTGAAGCTTTCTTT. It specifies CATTGTANTEAFF.

The chain employs TRBV7-8 and TRBJ1-2; D is possibly TRBD1 (5 bases). The CDR3 sequence is 15 residues long. Trimming took 1 base from V and 2 from J, leaving 11 bases between them. Germline assignment: CDR1 SGHVS and CDR2 FQNEAQ. CDR3 DNA sequence: TGTGCCAGCAGCTTAGGGACAAGGTCCAACTATGGCTACACCTTC. It encodes CASSLGTRSNYGYTF.

The J gene is TRBJ1-2, the V gene TRBV15, with D unclear. The CDR3 length is 14 residues. The germline V gene has CDR1 LNHNV and CDR2 YYDKDF (reference sequence). V lost 0 bases and J 0 bases, leaving 5 bases between the germline ends. The CDR3 loop is CATSRDGANYGYTF. CDR3 sequence (DNA): TGTGCCACCAGCAGAGACGGAGCTAACTATGGCTACACCTTC.

The chain uses TRBV5-1 and TRBJ2-7, with D tentatively TRBD2 (7 bases). Germline-derived CDR1 and CDR2 are SGHRS and YFSETQ. CDR3 length equals 15 residues. Trimming stripped 5 bases from V and 6 bases from J, with 21 bases between. CDR3 DNA sequence: TGCGCCAGCAGTTCAGGGGAGGGATTGACCCGCGAGCAGTACTTC. It codes for CASSSGEGLTREQYF.